Listed below are T cell receptor beta chains from one sample, sequenced in a study of T-cell memory formation after mild COVID-19. TCRdb reprocessed the 5' RACE reads via MiXCR and lists one record per CDR3 protein. The sample contains roughly 350,000 distinct CDR3 sequences, approximately 14% of which appear only once. Sample: PBMCs or a T cell subset sorted from them (not recorded which). These receptors came from a young man who had mild COVID-19 (a few samples of this study predate the infection). Cell type and time point are not known. Both conserved end residues are trimmed from each CDR3.

V: TRBV5-1; length: 13; CDR3: ASSLGGMLTDTQY
V: TRBV6-5; length: 13; CDR3: ASRRGQGTTGELF
V: TRBV12-3/TRBV12-4; length: 12; CDR3: ASNDGGANQPQH
V: TRBV27; length: 11; CDR3: ASSPRDNQPQH
V: TRBV7-9; length: 14; CDR3: ASSPRQGEGKNIQY
V: TRBV7-2; length: 17; CDR3: ASSPSSGASGGPRETQY
V: TRBV21-1; length: 8; CDR3: ASTLETQY
V: TRBV10-3; length: 15; CDR3: AIRTGQGAHGTDTQY
V: TRBV6-2/TRBV6-3; length: 11; CDR3: ASSYPETGELF
V: TRBV4-1; length: 16; CDR3: ASSQDLVRQLNTGELF
V: TRBV20-1; length: 13; CDR3: SAYMGFGSQETQY
V: TRBV21-1; length: 14; CDR3: ASSKGFRDPSNEQF
V: TRBV4-3; length: 15; CDR3: ASSPFGTGETTDTQY